This TCR beta chain was sequenced during a study of immune heterogeneity within non-small cell lung tumors. Study conclusions and caveats: Recurrence of the same dominant CDR3 beta clonotypes was seen across tumor sites within a patient, and site-unique high-frequency clones were present alongside them.

The V gene's germline CDR1 is MNHEY and CDR2 SVGAGI. The CDR3 is made up of 14 amino acids. Trimming shortened V by 2 bases and J by 5 bases, and 7 bases separated the two germline ends. This clonotype was detected many times. The antigen is unknown. Template was bulk tumor genomic DNA, around 600 ng per sample. Several biopsies per primary tumor, spaced far apart, were taken during surgery. Enrolled individuals presented with untreated, newly diagnosed non-small cell lung cancer and received curative surgery. Multiplex PCR amplified the TCR beta CDR3 region. Its first round ran for roughly 9 cycles with 32 V and 13 J primers. TCRdb fed the multiplex PCR reads into MiXCR, producing one record per CDR3 protein. Here the sample spans approximately 9,600 distinct CDR3 sequences, about 30% being singletons.

The chain links TRBV6-5 to TRBJ1-6; D possibly corresponds to TRBD1 (6 bases). This receptor was identified in a woman in her fifties or sixties with non-small cell lung cancer. Sequenced input: lung tumor tissue. The CDR3 DNA is TGTGCCAGCAGTTACGGACAGAATAATTCACCCCTCCACTTT. Residues: CASSYGQNNSPLHF.